The 4 T cell receptor beta chains reported below all come from one sample, sequenced in a study of blood T cell repertoires in COVID-19. Sequencing was performed with immunoSEQ multiplex PCR; in TCRdb, only in-frame clones are kept and a portion is missing. The table lists some 140,000 clones, approximately 78% of them singletons. The sequenced material came from peripheral blood. These TCRs come from a man older than 75 with acute or convalescent COVID-19.

The V gene is TRBV5-6, the J gene TRBJ1-2; no definite D call. V lost 4 bases to trimming and J lost 2 bases, with 9 bases between them. The V gene's germline CDR1 is SGHDT and CDR2 YYEEEE. This CDR3 has 13 residues. The CDR3 protein is CASSLTSNYGYTF. For the CDR3, the DNA is TGTGCCAGCAGCCTTACATCGAACTATGGCTACACCTTC.

V usage is TRBV6-1 and J usage is TRBJ1-2; 9 bases fit TRBD1. V dropped 6 bases and J dropped 8; count of bases not matched to a gene: 7. This CDR3 is built from 13 residues. Germline values: CDR1 MNHNS, CDR2 SASEGT. The CDR3 DNA reads TGTGCCAGCAGGGCGTCGACAGGGGGAGGCTACACCTTC. Protein sequence: CASRASTGGGYTF.

The V gene is TRBV7-2, the J gene TRBJ2-2; D might be TRBD2 (7 bases). Between the trimmed V and J ends, which lost 5 bases and 0 bases, there was a span of 13 bases. The CDR3 runs to 16 residues. CDR1 is SGHTA and CDR2 is FQGNSA in the germline V gene. CDR3: CASSPGGASNTGELFF. Here the CDR3 DNA reads TGTGCCAGCAGCCCTGGGGGGGCTTCGAACACCGGGGAGCTGTTTTTT.

This rearrangement joins TRBV24-1 to TRBJ2-1, with 8 positions matching TRBD2. Germline CDR1 reads KGHDR; CDR2 reads SFDVKD. The CDR3 spans 16 residues. V was clipped by 5 bases and J by 1 base; unmatched bases: 6. The CDR3 nucleotides are TGTGCCACCAGTGCCGGGGGCGGGGGGTCCTACAATGAGCAGTTCTTC. This codes for CATSAGGGGSYNEQFF.